A single sample gave rise to the 7 T cell receptor beta chains below, sequenced in a study of blood T cell repertoires in COVID-19. The data were produced by immunoSEQ multiplex PCR, yet TCRdb's version contains in-frame clones alone and is incomplete. The table includes about 190,000 clones, around 85% detected once. Sequencing was done on a sample of peripheral blood. The source of these receptors is a man aged 25 to 45 with acute or convalescent COVID-19.

The chain joins TRBV19 to TRBJ2-4, with 8 bases fitting TRBD1. CDR1 and CDR2 from the germline V gene are LNHDA and SQIVND (reference sequence). After removal of 3 bases from V and 0 bases from J, the junction contained 10 bases not matched to a gene. The CDR3 contains 18 residues. The CDR3 here is CASSIGAGTGLAKNIQYF. DNA of the CDR3: TGTGCCAGTAGTATTGGGGCTGGGACAGGATTAGCCAAAAACATTCAGTACTTC.

Comments on this clone: Other DNA sequences in the sample encode the same CDR3. The chain uses TRBV5-1 and TRBJ1-4, with D hard to call. V was shortened by 4 bases and J by 0 bases, with 7 bases between the two germline ends. CDR1 is SGHRS and CDR2 is YFSETQ in the germline V gene. This CDR3 comprises 14 residues. CDR3: CASSLLATNEKLFF. Written as DNA, the CDR3 is TGCGCCAGCAGCCTACTCGCAACTAATGAAAAACTGTTTTTT.

CDR3 in amino acids: CASSWGLAGTTGELFF. CDR3 bases: TGTGCCAGCAGCTGGGGACTAGCGGGGACCACCGGGGAGCTGTTTTTT. The chain is built from TRBV5-5 and TRBJ2-2; 13 nucleotides line up with TRBD2. Germline CDR1 reads SGHKS; CDR2 reads YYEKEE (reference sequence). The CDR3 is 16 amino acids. V gave up 3 bases and J gave up 4 bases; unmatched junction bases: 3. Full variable domain (missing parts from reference TRBV5-5 and TRBJ2-2): DAGVTQSPTHLIKTRGQQVTLRCSPISGHKSVSWYQQVLGQGPQFIFQYYEKEERGRGNFPDRFSARQFPNYSSELNVNALLLGDSALYLCASSWGLAGTTGELFFGEGSRLTVL.

V is TRBV24-1 and J is TRBJ2-5, with TRBD2 identical over 10 bases. The CDR3 is made up of 16 amino acids. V lost 6 bases to trimming and J lost 2 bases; unmatched junction nucleotides: 8. Germline loops: CDR1 KGHDR, CDR2 SFDVKD. DNA for the CDR3: TGTGCCACCAGTAGTGGAGTAGCGGGAGGACAAGAGACCCAGTACTTC. It encodes CATSSGVAGGQETQYF.

The chain employs TRBV7-3 and TRBJ2-6; D unresolved. Germline CDR1 SGHTA, CDR2 FQGTGA. V gave up 4 bases and J gave up 2 bases, with 3 bases separating them. This CDR3 is built from 13 residues. CDR3 nucleotides: TGTGCCAGCAGCTCCACTGGGGCCAACGTCCTGACTTTC. Its translation is CASSSTGANVLTF.

This clone was observed a handful of times. V and J are TRBV21-1 and TRBJ1-5; the table names TRBD1, a call not compared with the DNA. TRBV21-1 is annotated as a pseudogene. This CDR3 comprises 22 residues. The CDR3 is CASGVAMVVSGVYQGNCQPQHF. As DNA, the CDR3 is TGTGCCAGCGGGGTCGCGATGGTCGTCTCTGGTGTGTACCAGGGGAATTGTCAGCCCCAGCATTTT.

The rearrangement joins TRBV28 to TRBJ1-6, with 9 bases that match TRBD1. The CDR3 runs to 14 residues. From germline, CDR1 is MDHEN and CDR2 SYDVKM. The junction had 2 bases not matched to a gene; V was cut back by 3 bases and J by 8 bases. The CDR3 sequence is CASSFGQGYSPLHF. In nucleotides, the CDR3 is TGTGCCAGCAGTTTCGGACAGGGGTATTCACCCCTCCACTTT.